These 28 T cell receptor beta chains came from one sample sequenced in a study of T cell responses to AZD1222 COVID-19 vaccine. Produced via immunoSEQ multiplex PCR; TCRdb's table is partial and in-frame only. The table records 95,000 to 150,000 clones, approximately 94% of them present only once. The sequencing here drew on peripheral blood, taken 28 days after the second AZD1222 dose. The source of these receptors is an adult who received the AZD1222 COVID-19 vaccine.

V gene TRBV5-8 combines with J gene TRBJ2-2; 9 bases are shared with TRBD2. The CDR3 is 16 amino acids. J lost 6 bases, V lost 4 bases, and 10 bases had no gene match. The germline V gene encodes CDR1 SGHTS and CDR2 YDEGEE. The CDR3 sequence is CASSLGVAGDAGELFF. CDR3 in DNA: TGTGCCAGCAGCCTAGGGGTAGCGGGAGATGCCGGGGAGCTGTTTTTT. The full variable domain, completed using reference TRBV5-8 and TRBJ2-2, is EAGVTQSPTHLIKTRGQQATLRCSPISGHTSVYWYQQALGLGLQFLLWYDEGEERNRGNFPPRFSGRQFPNYSSELNVNALELEDSALYLCASSLGVAGDAGELFFGEGSRLTVL.

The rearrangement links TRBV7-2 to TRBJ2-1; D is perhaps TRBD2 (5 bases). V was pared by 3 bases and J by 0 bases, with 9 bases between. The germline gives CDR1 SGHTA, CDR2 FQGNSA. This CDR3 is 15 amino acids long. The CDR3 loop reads CASSFGSVSYNEQFF. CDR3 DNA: TGTGCCAGCAGCTTCGGTAGCGTCTCCTACAATGAGCAGTTCTTC.

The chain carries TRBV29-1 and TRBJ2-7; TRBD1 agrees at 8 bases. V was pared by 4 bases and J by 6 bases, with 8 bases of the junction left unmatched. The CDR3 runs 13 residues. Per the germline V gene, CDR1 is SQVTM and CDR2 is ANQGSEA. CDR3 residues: CSVGRQGLGEQYF. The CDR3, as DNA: TGCAGCGTTGGAAGACAGGGGTTGGGCGAGCAGTACTTC.

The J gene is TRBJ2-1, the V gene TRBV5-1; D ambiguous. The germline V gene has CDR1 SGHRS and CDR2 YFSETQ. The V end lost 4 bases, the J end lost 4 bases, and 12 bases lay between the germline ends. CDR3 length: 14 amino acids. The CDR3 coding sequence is TGCGCCAGCAGCGACCAATTTGGATACAATGAGCAGTTCTTC. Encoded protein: CASSDQFGYNEQFF. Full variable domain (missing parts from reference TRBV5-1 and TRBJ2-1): KAGVTQTPRYLIKTRGQQVTLSCSPISGHRSVSWYQQTPGQGLQFLFEYFSETQRNKGNFPGRFSGRQFSNSRSEMNVSTLELGDSALYLCASSDQFGYNEQFFGPGTRLTVL.

The CDR3 DNA follows: TGTGCCAGCAGCCCCCTGAGAGGGGGCAACAATCAGCCCCAGCATTTT. This translates into CASSPLRGGNNQPQHF. The V gene is TRBV7-9, the J gene TRBJ1-5; 7 bases line up with TRBD1. Germline CDR1 is SEHNR and CDR2 is FQNEAQ (reference sequence). The CDR3 spans 16 residues. Unmatched junction bases numbered 10, after V lost 5 bases and J lost 3 bases. Drawing the rest from reference TRBV7-9 and TRBJ1-5, the complete variable domain is DTGVSQNPRHKITKRGQNVTFRCDPISEHNRLYWYRQTLGQGPEFLTYFQNEAQLEKSRLLSDRFSAERPKGSFSTLEIQRTEQGDSAMYLCASSPLRGGNNQPQHFGDGTRLSIL.

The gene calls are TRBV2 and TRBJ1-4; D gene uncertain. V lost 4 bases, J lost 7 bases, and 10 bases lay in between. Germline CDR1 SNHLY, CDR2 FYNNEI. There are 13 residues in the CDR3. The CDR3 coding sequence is TGTGCCAGCAGTGTGGAGTTTGGTGAAAAACTGTTTTTT. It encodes CASSVEFGEKLFF.

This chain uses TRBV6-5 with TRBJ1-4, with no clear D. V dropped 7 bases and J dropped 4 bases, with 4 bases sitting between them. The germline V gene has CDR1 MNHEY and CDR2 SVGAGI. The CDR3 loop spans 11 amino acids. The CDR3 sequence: CASTDNEKLFF. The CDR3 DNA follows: TGTGCCAGCACCGATAATGAAAAACTGTTTTTT.

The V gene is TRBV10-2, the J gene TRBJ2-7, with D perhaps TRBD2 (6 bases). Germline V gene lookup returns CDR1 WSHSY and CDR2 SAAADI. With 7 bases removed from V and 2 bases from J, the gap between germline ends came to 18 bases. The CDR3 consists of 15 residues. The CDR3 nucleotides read TGCGCCAGCACAAGGAACCTAGGCGGGGCCTACGAGCAGTACTTC. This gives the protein CASTRNLGGAYEQYF.

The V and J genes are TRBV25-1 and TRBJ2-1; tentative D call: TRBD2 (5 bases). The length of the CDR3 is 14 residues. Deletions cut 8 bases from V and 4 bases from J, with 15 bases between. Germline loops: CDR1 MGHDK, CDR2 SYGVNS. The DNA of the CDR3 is TGTGCCAGCTCTGTGGCAGGCGGGTACAATGAGCAGTTCTTC. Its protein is CASSVAGGYNEQFF. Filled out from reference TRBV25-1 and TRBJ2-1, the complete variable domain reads EADIYQTPRYLVIGTGKKITLECSQTMGHDKMYWYQQDPGMELHLIHYSYGVNSTEKGDLSSESTVSRIRTEHFPLTLESARPSHTSQYLCASSVAGGYNEQFFGPGTRLTVL.

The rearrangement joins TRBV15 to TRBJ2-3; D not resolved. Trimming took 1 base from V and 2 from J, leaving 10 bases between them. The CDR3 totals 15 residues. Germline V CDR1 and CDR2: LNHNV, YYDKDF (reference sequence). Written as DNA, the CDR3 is TGTGCCACCAGCAGAGGCCTTGGGAACACAGATACGCAGTATTTT. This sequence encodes CATSRGLGNTDTQYF.

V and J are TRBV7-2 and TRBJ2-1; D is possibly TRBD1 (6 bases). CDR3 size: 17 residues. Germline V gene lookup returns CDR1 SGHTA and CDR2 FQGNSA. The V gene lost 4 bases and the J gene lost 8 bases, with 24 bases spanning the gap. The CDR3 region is CASSYVPAAVGGDEQFF. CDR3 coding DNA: TGTGCCAGCAGCTACGTACCGGCGGCGGTTGGGGGCGATGAGCAGTTCTTC.

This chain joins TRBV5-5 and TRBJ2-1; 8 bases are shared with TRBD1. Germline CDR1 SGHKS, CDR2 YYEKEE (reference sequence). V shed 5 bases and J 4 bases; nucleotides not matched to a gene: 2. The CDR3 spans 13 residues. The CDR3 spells CASRQGAYNEQFF. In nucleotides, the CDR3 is TGTGCCAGCAGGCAGGGGGCATACAATGAGCAGTTCTTC.

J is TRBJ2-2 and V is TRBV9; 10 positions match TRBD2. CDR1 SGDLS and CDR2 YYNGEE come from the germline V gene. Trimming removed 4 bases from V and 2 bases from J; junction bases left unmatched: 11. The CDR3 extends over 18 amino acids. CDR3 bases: TGTGCCAGCAGCTATCCCCCCCTAGCGGGGGTAAACACCGGGGAGCTGTTTTTT. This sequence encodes CASSYPPLAGVNTGELFF.

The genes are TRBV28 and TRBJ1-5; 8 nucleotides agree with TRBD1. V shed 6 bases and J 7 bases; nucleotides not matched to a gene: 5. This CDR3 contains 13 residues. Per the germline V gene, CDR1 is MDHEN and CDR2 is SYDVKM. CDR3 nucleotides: TGTGCCAGCAGAGGGACAGGATGGCAGCCCCAGCATTTT. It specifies CASRGTGWQPQHF.

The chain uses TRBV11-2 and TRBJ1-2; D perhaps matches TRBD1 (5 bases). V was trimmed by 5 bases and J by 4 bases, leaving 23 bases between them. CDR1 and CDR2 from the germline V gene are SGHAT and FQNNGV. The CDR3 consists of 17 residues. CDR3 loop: CASSPSGGGGYGYGYTF. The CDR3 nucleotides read TGTGCCAGCAGCCCAAGTGGGGGTGGAGGCTATGGCTATGGCTACACCTTC.

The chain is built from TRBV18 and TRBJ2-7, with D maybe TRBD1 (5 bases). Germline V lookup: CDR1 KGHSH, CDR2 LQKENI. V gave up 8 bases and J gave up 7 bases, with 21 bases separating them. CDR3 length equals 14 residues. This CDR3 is CASAPMSGSGEQYF. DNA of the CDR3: TGTGCCAGCGCGCCGATGTCAGGGTCCGGAGAGCAGTACTTC.

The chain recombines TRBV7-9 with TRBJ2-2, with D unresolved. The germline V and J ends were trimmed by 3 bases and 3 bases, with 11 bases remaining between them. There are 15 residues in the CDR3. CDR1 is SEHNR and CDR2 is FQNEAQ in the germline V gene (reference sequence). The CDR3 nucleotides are TGTGCCAGCAGCTTGAAAGGGCCCGACACCGGGGAGCTGTTTTTT. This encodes CASSLKGPDTGELFF.

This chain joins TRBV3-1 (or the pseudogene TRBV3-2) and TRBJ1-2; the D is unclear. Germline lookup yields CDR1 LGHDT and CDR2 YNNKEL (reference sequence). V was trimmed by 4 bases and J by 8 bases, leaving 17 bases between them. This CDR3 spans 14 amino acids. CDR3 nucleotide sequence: TGTGCCAGCAGCCCTCTCGAAGCTCTAGGAGGCTACACCTTC. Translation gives CASSPLEALGGYTF.

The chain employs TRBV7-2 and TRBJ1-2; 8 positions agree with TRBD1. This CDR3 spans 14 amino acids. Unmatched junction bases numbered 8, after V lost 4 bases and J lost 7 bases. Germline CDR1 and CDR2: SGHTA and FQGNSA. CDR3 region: CASSSGGALIGYTF. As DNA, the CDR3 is TGTGCCAGCAGCTCAGGGGGCGCCTTAATTGGCTACACCTTC. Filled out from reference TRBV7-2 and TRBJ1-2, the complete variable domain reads GAGVSQSPSNKVTEKGKDVELRCDPISGHTALYWYRQSLGQGLEFLIYFQGNSAPDKSGLPSDRFSAERTGGSVSTLTIQRTQQEDSAVYLCASSSGGALIGYTFGSGTRLTVV.

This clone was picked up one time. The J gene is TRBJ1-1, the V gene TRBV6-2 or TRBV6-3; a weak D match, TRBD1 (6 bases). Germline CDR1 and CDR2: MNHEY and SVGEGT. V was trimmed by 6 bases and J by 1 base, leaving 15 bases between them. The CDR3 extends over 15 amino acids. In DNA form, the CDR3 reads TGTGCCAGCAGCAACTGGGACACCCAGAACACTGAAGCTTTCTTT. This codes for CASSNWDTQNTEAFF.

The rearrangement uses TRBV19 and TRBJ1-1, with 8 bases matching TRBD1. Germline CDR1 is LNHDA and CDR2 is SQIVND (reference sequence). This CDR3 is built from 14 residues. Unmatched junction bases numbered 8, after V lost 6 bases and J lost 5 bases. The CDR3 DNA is TGTGCCAGTAGGACCGACAGGGGTCGGACTGAAGCTTTCTTT. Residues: CASRTDRGRTEAFF.

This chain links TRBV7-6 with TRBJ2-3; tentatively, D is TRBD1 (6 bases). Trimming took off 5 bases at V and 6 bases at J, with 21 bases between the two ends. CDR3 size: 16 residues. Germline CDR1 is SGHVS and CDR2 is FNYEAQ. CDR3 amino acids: CASSQTGMAPEDTQYF. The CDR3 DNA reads TGTGCCAGCAGCCAGACAGGTATGGCCCCGGAGGATACGCAGTATTTT.

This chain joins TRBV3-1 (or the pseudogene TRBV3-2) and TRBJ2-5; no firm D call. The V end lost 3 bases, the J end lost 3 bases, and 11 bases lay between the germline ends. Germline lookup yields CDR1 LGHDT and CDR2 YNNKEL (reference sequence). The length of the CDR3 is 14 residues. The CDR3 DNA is TGTGCCAGCAGCCAGGTGGCCAGAGAAGAGACCCAGTACTTC. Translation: CASSQVAREETQYF.

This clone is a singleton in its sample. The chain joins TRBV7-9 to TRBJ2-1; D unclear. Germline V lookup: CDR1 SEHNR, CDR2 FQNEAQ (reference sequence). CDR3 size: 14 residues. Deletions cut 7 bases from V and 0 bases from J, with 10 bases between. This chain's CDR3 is CASTKSDSYNEQFF. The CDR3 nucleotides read TGTGCCAGCACGAAGTCGGACTCCTACAATGAGCAGTTCTTC.

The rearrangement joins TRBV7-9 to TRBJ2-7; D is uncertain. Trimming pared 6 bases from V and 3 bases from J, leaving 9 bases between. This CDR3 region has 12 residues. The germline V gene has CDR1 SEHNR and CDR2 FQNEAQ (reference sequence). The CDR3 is CASSLSSYEQYF. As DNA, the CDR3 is TGTGCCAGCAGTCTAAGCAGCTACGAGCAGTACTTC.

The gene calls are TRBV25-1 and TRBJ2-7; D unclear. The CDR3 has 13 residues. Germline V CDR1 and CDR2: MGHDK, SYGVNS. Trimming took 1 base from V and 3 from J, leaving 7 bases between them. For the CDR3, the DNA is TGTGCCAGCAGTGAATCTCTGGACTACGAGCAGTACTTC. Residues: CASSESLDYEQYF.

CDR3 loop: CASREYSNQPQHF. The CDR3 DNA sequence: TGTGCCAGTAGGGAGTATAGCAATCAGCCCCAGCATTTT. This chain joins TRBV19 and TRBJ1-5; D remains ambiguous. Trimming shortened V by 6 bases and J by 0 bases, and 6 bases separated the two germline ends. CDR1 and CDR2 from the germline V gene are LNHDA and SQIVND (reference sequence). CDR3 length: 13 amino acids.

The CDR3: CASSPGLSNTGELFF. The DNA of the CDR3 is TGTGCCAGCAGCCCCGGGCTTTCGAACACCGGGGAGCTGTTTTTT. V and J are TRBV2 and TRBJ2-2; D not certain. Trimming removed 6 bases from V and 0 bases from J, with 11 bases in between. Germline loops: CDR1 SNHLY, CDR2 FYNNEI. The CDR3 extends over 15 amino acids.